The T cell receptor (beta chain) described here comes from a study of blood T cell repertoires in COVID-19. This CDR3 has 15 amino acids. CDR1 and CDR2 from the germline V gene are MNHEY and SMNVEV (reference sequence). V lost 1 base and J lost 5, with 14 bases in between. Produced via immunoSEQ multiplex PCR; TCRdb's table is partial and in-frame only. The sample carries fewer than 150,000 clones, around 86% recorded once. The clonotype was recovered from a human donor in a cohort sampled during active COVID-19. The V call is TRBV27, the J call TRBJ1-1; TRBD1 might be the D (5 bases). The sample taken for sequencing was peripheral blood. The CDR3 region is CASSLYPRAGTEAFF. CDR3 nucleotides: TGTGCCAGCAGTTTATATCCTCGGGCAGGGACTGAAGCTTTCTTT.